This T cell receptor (beta chain) was found in a study of cytomegalovirus exposure and HLA in healthy donors. Points from the study as a whole: A link between a missense DCLRE1C variant and TCR beta V- and J-gene trimming emerged from a later analysis.

This CDR3 comprises 14 residues. Per the germline V gene, CDR1 is SGHRS and CDR2 is YFSETQ. Trimming removed 1 base from V and 4 bases from J; junction bases left unmatched: 4. A note on this clone: Antigen unknown.

The PCR ran on 60 Vbeta and 13 Jbeta primers. Here immunoSEQ multiplex PCR was the method, and the copy in TCRdb shows in-frame clones only, minus some. Of around 160,000 clones listed, 70% to 90% were seen once; the top ten hold roughly 8.8%. Sequenced sample: PBMCs. This clonotype originated in a man younger than 35 in good health and CMV-seropositive. The rearrangement links TRBV5-1 to TRBJ1-1, with TRBD1 matching over 7 bases. CDR3 sequence reads: CASSLRGGVTEAFF. In DNA form, the CDR3 reads TGCGCCAGCAGCTTGAGAGGGGGCGTCACTGAAGCTTTCTTT.